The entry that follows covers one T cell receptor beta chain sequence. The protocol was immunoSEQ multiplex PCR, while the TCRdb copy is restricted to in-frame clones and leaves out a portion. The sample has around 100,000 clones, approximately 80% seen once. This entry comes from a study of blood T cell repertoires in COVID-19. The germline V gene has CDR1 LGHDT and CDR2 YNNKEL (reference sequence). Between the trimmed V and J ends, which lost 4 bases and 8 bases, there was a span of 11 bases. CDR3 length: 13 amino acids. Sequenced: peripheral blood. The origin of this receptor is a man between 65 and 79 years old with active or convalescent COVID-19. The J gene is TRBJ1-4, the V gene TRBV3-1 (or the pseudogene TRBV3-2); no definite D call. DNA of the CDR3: TGTGCCAGCAGCCGAGGACTAGGGGAAAAACTGTTTTTT. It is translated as CASSRGLGEKLFF.